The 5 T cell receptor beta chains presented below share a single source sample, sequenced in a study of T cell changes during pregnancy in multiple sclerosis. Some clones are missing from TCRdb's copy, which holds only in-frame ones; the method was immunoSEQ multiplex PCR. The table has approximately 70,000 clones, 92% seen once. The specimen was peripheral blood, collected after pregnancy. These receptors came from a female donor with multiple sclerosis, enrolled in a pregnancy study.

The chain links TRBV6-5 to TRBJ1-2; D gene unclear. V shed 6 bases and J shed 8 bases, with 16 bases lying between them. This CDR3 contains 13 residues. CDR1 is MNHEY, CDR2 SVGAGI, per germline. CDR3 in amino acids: CASSHFWARGYTF. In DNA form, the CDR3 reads TGTGCCAGCAGCCACTTTTGGGCGCGAGGCTACACCTTC.

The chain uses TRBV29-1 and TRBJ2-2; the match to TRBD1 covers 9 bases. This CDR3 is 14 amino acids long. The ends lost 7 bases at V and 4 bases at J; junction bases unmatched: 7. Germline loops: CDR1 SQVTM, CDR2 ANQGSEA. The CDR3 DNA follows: TGCAGCGCTCGGGACAGGGAATCCACCGGGGAGCTGTTTTTT. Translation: CSARDRESTGELFF.

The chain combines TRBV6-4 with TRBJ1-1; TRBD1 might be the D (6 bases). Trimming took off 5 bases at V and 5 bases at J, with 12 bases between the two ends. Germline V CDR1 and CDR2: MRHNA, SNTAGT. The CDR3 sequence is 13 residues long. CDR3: CASSSGVGTEAFF. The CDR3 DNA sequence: TGTGCCAGCAGTTCAGGGGTAGGGACTGAAGCTTTCTTT.

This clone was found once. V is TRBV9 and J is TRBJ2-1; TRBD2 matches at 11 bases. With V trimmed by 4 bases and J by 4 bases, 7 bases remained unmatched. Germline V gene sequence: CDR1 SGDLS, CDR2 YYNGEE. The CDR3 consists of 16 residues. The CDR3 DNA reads TGTGCCAGCAGCCCACTAGCGGGAGAAGGTTACAATGAGCAGTTCTTC. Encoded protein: CASSPLAGEGYNEQFF.

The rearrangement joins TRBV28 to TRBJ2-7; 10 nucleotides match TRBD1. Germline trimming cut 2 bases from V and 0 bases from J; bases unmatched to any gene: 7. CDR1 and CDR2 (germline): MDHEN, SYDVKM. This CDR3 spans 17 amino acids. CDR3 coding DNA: TGTGCCAGCAGTTTACCCCCCGGACAGGGGGGCTCCTACGAGCAGTACTTC. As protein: CASSLPPGQGGSYEQYF.